Described below is a single T cell receptor beta chain sequence and its context. The sample belongs to a study of CD8+ T cells in alopecia areata. Investigators isolated RNA and reverse transcribed it into cDNA to act as the sequencing template. Libraries were prepared by immunoSEQ multiplex PCR; TCRdb keeps only in-frame clonotypes and omits some of them. The table has some 180,000 clones, roughly 50% seen once. The clonotype originates from a human donor in good health. The sequencing sample was made of CD8+ T cells sorted from blood.

The CDR3 loop is CASSLAGVGAFF. CDR3 sequence (DNA): TGCGCCAGCAGCTTGGCCGGGGTGGGAGCTTTCTTT. This rearrangement joins TRBV5-1 to TRBJ1-1; D uncertain. Germline-derived CDR1 and CDR2 are SGHRS and YFSETQ. The CDR3 is 12 residues long. V dropped 0 bases and J dropped 10 bases, with 10 bases sitting between them.